This TCR beta chain was found in a study of T cells in Graves' hyperthyroidism and ophthalmopathy. Findings of the study overall: Clonotypes that were expanded in thyroid above 0.001 mostly appeared in blood too. A model using 13 V-J features told ophthalmopathy apart from stable hyperthyroidism.

The PBMCs were sourced from fresh peripheral blood (less than 11 ml). Regarding this clonotype: The antigen remains undetermined. A much larger clonotype is one base distant, so this may be a read error.

TCR beta CDR3 sequences were amplified from RNA transcripts. The TCR CDR3 was amplified in a first-round RT-PCR using the HTBI primer set. One entry per CDR3 protein, called by TCRdb with MiXCR from the multiplex PCR reads. The table records approximately 410,000 distinct CDR3 sequences, approximately 15% of them present only once. Germline V gene data show CDR1 as ENHRY and CDR2 as SYGVKD. Losses at the gene ends were 6 bases for V and 5 bases for J; bases not matched to a gene: 9. The CDR3 has 14 residues. Sequencing was performed on blood. The receptor was derived from a man younger than 35 with Graves' ophthalmopathy. The rearrangement uses TRBV10-3 and TRBJ1-2; 7 positions agree with TRBD1. Here the CDR3 DNA reads TGTGCCATCAGGAATGGTGGGACAGCATATGGCTACACCTTC. This encodes CAIRNGGTAYGYTF.